The present T cell receptor beta chain was sequenced within a study of blood T cell repertoires in COVID-19. Study context: Samples taken during acute and convalescent COVID-19 were collected in the United States, Italy and Spain.

Sequencing used immunoSEQ multiplex PCR; TCRdb keeps in-frame clones, though not all of them. The sample holds 150,000 to 200,000 clones, approximately 80% seen once. The sample taken for sequencing was PBMCs or T cells enriched from blood (not recorded which). The TCR was taken from a man between 65 and 79 years old who had been exposed to COVID-19.

The CDR3: CASSFITGQGGEKLFF. The CDR3 bases are TGTGCCAGTAGCTTCATCACGGGTCAGGGCGGTGAAAAACTGTTTTTT. The chain carries TRBV19 and TRBJ1-4; D is perhaps TRBD1 (5 bases). The CDR3 spans 16 residues. V was pared by 6 bases and J by 7 bases, with 21 bases between. The germline gives CDR1 LNHDA, CDR2 SQIVND (reference sequence).